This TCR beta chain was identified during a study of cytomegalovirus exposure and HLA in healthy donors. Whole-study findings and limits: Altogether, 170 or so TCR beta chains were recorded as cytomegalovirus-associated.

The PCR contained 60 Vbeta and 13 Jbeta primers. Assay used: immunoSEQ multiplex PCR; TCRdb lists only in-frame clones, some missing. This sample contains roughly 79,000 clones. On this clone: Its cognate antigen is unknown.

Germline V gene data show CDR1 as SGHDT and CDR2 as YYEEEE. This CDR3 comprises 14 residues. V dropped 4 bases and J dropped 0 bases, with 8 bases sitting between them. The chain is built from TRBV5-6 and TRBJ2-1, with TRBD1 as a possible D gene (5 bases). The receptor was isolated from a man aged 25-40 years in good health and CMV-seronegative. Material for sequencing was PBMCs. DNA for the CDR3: TGTGCCAGCAGCACGACAGACTCCTACAATGAGCAGTTCTTC. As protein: CASSTTDSYNEQFF.